Listed below are T cell receptor beta chains from one sample, sequenced in a study of beta chain features in type 1 diabetes. The data were produced by immunoSEQ multiplex PCR, yet TCRdb's version contains in-frame clones alone and is incomplete. Of a few hundred thousand clones in the sample, 8% to 10% were seen once. The sample consisted of central memory CD4+ T cells from blood. All receptors come from a man aged 25-45 years with type 1 diabetes. Each CDR3 is given with its conserved first and last residue. The order of the fields is CDR3 protein, CDR3 DNA, clone size, D gene, J gene, V gene. A D gene is named only where the DNA matches it firmly. Clone size is given for some rows only: seen once, a few or many times, or a class if the clone is expanded.

CDR3aa: CASSLTGTNTDTQYF; CDR3nt: TGTGCCAGCAGCTTGACAGGGACTAACACAGATACGCAGTATTTT; abundance: few; d_gene: -; j_gene: TRBJ2-3; v_gene: TRBV5-4
CDR3aa: CASSIGPGAFF; CDR3nt: TGTGCCAGTAGTATCGGACCCGGGGCTTTCTTT; abundance: -; d_gene: -; j_gene: TRBJ1-1; v_gene: TRBV19
CDR3aa: CASANENIQYF; CDR3nt: TGTGCCAGCGCAAACGAAAACATTCAGTACTTC; abundance: -; d_gene: -; j_gene: TRBJ2-4; v_gene: TRBV18
CDR3aa: CASSPWDSSSYNEQFF; CDR3nt: TGTGCCAGCAGCCCTTGGGACTCCTCCTCCTACAATGAGCAGTTCTTC; abundance: -; d_gene: -; j_gene: TRBJ2-1; v_gene: TRBV9
CDR3aa: CASKGQGANTGELFF; CDR3nt: TGTGCCAGCAAAGGACAGGGGGCGAACACCGGGGAGCTGTTTTTT; abundance: few; d_gene: TRBD1; j_gene: TRBJ2-2; v_gene: TRBV2
CDR3aa: CSVGKGHWHTF; CDR3nt: TGCAGCGTTGGGAAGGGCCATTGGCACACCTTT; abundance: -; d_gene: -; j_gene: TRBJ1-1; v_gene: TRBV29-1
CDR3aa: CASSLNSNAGELFF; CDR3nt: TGCGCCAGCAGCTTGAACAGTAATGCCGGGGAGCTGTTTTTT; abundance: few; d_gene: -; j_gene: TRBJ2-2; v_gene: TRBV5-1
CDR3aa: CASSLGGLANPEQYF; CDR3nt: TGTGCCAGCAGCTTAGGGGGTCTAGCGAACCCCGAGCAGTACTTC; abundance: many; d_gene: -; j_gene: TRBJ2-7; v_gene: TRBV7-8
CDR3aa: CASSEASGRAKNIQYF; CDR3nt: TGTGCCAGCAGTGAGGCCAGCGGGAGGGCCAAAAACATTCAGTACTTC; abundance: many; d_gene: TRBD2; j_gene: TRBJ2-4; v_gene: TRBV2
CDR3aa: CASSLVSSGTYEQYF; CDR3nt: TGCGCCAGCAGCTTGGTCTCTAGCGGTACCTACGAGCAGTACTTC; abundance: -; d_gene: TRBD2; j_gene: TRBJ2-7; v_gene: TRBV5-1
CDR3aa: CASSLVGSPGEGYTF; CDR3nt: TGTGCCAGCAGCTTAGTGGGATCCCCGGGGGAAGGCTACACCTTC; abundance: -; d_gene: -; j_gene: TRBJ1-2; v_gene: TRBV11-2
CDR3aa: CASNFGRGDEQFF; CDR3nt: TGTGCCAGCAATTTTGGCAGGGGGGATGAGCAGTTCTTC; abundance: few; d_gene: -; j_gene: TRBJ2-1; v_gene: TRBV2
CDR3aa: CASSRGGSGEQYF; CDR3nt: TGTGCCAGCTCACGGGGGGGCTCTGGCGAGCAGTACTTC; abundance: -; d_gene: -; j_gene: TRBJ2-7; v_gene: TRBV18
CDR3aa: CASSVSWREEETQYF; CDR3nt: TGTGCCAGCAGCGTATCGTGGCGGGAGGAAGAGACCCAGTACTTC; abundance: few; d_gene: TRBD2; j_gene: TRBJ2-5; v_gene: TRBV9
CDR3aa: CASSQPESEETQYF; CDR3nt: TGCGCCAGCAGCCAACCGGAGTCTGAAGAGACCCAGTACTTC; abundance: -; d_gene: -; j_gene: TRBJ2-5; v_gene: TRBV5-1
CDR3aa: CASSLFRLAEYNEQFF; CDR3nt: TGTGCCAGCAGCTTGTTTAGGCTAGCGGAATACAATGAGCAGTTCTTC; abundance: -; d_gene: TRBD2; j_gene: TRBJ2-1; v_gene: TRBV5-4
CDR3aa: CASSLGQDWNEQFF; CDR3nt: TGTGCCAGCAGCTTAGGCCAGGATTGGAATGAGCAGTTCTTC; abundance: -; d_gene: -; j_gene: TRBJ2-1; v_gene: TRBV7-2
CDR3aa: CASSPGQGSDTQYF; CDR3nt: TGCGCCAGCAGCCCGGGACAGGGGTCAGATACGCAGTATTTT; abundance: few; d_gene: TRBD1; j_gene: TRBJ2-3; v_gene: TRBV5-1
CDR3aa: CASSGNRVFSYEQYF; CDR3nt: TGTGCCAGCAGTGGGAACAGGGTATTTTCCTACGAGCAGTACTTC; abundance: few; d_gene: -; j_gene: TRBJ2-7; v_gene: TRBV6-1
CDR3aa: CASSLVLSGELFF; CDR3nt: TGTGCCAGCAGCTTAGTTCTATCCGGGGAGCTGTTTTTT; abundance: many; d_gene: -; j_gene: TRBJ2-2; v_gene: TRBV7-2
CDR3aa: CASGTGNPGELFF; CDR3nt: TGTGCCAGCGGAACAGGGAATCCCGGGGAGCTGTTTTTT; abundance: -; d_gene: -; j_gene: TRBJ2-2; v_gene: TRBV9
CDR3aa: CASSSYRVGTEAFF; CDR3nt: TGTGCCAGCAGTTCGTACAGGGTAGGCACTGAAGCTTTCTTT; abundance: -; d_gene: -; j_gene: TRBJ1-1; v_gene: TRBV28
CDR3aa: CASSLGLGPYNEQFF; CDR3nt: TGTGCCAGCAGCTTGGGATTGGGGCCCTACAATGAGCAGTTCTTC; abundance: -; d_gene: -; j_gene: TRBJ2-1; v_gene: TRBV5-4
CDR3aa: CSVEMDRKGTEAFF; CDR3nt: TGCAGCGTTGAGATGGACAGAAAAGGGACTGAAGCTTTCTTT; abundance: -; d_gene: -; j_gene: TRBJ1-1; v_gene: TRBV29-1
CDR3aa: CASSLHGLHSNQPQHF; CDR3nt: TGTGCCAGCAGCTTACATGGGCTTCATAGCAATCAGCCCCAGCATTTT; abundance: few; d_gene: -; j_gene: TRBJ1-5; v_gene: TRBV7-9
CDR3aa: CASSLVGLNLAKNIQYF; CDR3nt: TGTGCCAGCAGCTTAGTGGGACTTAACCTAGCCAAAAACATTCAGTACTTC; abundance: -; d_gene: -; j_gene: TRBJ2-4; v_gene: TRBV7-9
CDR3aa: CAITSSGTSATNEQFF; CDR3nt: TGTGCCATCACGTCCTCCGGGACTAGCGCAACTAATGAGCAGTTCTTC; abundance: few; d_gene: TRBD2; j_gene: TRBJ2-1; v_gene: TRBV10-3
CDR3aa: CASSQDRGWGGNEQFF; CDR3nt: TGCGCCAGCAGCCAAGATCGCGGATGGGGTGGGAATGAGCAGTTCTTC; abundance: few; d_gene: -; j_gene: TRBJ2-1; v_gene: TRBV5-5
CDR3aa: CASSRMGNEAFF; CDR3nt: TGTGCCAGCAGCCGGATGGGGAATGAAGCTTTCTTT; abundance: -; d_gene: -; j_gene: TRBJ1-1; v_gene: TRBV7-9
CDR3aa: CASRTDNTGELFF; CDR3nt: TGTGCCAGCCGGACGGATAACACCGGGGAGCTGTTTTTT; abundance: few; d_gene: -; j_gene: TRBJ2-2; v_gene: TRBV2
CDR3aa: CASSAGLDTHSNQPQHF; CDR3nt: TGTGCCAGCAGCGCGGGCTTGGACACCCATAGCAATCAGCCCCAGCATTTT; abundance: many; d_gene: -; j_gene: TRBJ1-5; v_gene: TRBV7-9
CDR3aa: CASSLSIPTPGNTIYF; CDR3nt: TGTGCCAGCAGTTTATCGATCCCTACCCCTGGAAACACCATATATTTT; abundance: few; d_gene: -; j_gene: TRBJ1-3; v_gene: TRBV27
CDR3aa: CASSPLDRGPEKLFF; CDR3nt: TGCGCCAGCAGCCCGCTCGACAGGGGACCTGAAAAACTGTTTTTT; abundance: many; d_gene: TRBD1; j_gene: TRBJ1-4; v_gene: TRBV5-1
CDR3aa: CASMEDRAYEQYF; CDR3nt: TGTGCCAGCATGGAGGACAGGGCCTACGAGCAGTACTTC; abundance: -; d_gene: TRBD1; j_gene: TRBJ2-7; v_gene: TRBV6-5
CDR3aa: CASSLNEQTQYF; CDR3nt: TGTGCCAGCAGCTTGAACGAGCAGACCCAGTACTTC; abundance: -; d_gene: -; j_gene: TRBJ2-5; v_gene: TRBV5-8
CDR3aa: CASTETSGPTNGYTF; CDR3nt: TGTGCCAGCACCGAAACGTCGGGGCCTACGAATGGCTACACCTTC; abundance: few; d_gene: -; j_gene: TRBJ1-2; v_gene: TRBV6-5
CDR3aa: CASSQSLQETQYF; CDR3nt: TGTGCCAGCAGCCAAAGTCTGCAAGAGACCCAGTACTTC; abundance: many; d_gene: -; j_gene: TRBJ2-5; v_gene: TRBV14
CDR3aa: CASSLQPGTEQYF; CDR3nt: TGTGCCAGCAGCCTGCAACCCGGGACTGAGCAGTACTTC; abundance: few; d_gene: -; j_gene: TRBJ2-7; v_gene: TRBV7-2
CDR3aa: CASSIMGGYTF; CDR3nt: TGTGCCAGTAGTATTATGGGTGGCTACACCTTC; abundance: -; d_gene: -; j_gene: TRBJ1-2; v_gene: TRBV19